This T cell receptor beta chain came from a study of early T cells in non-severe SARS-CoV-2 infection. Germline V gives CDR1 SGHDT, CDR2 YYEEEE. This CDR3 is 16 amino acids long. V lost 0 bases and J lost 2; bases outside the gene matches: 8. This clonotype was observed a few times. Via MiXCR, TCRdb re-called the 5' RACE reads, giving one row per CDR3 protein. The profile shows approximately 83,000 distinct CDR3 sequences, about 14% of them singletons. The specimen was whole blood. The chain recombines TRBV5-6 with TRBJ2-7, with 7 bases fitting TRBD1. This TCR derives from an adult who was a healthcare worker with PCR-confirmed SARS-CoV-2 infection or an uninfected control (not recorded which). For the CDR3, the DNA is TGTGCCAGCAGCTTGGATAGGGACAGAGCAACCTACGAGCAGTACTTC. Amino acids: CASSLDRDRATYEQYF.